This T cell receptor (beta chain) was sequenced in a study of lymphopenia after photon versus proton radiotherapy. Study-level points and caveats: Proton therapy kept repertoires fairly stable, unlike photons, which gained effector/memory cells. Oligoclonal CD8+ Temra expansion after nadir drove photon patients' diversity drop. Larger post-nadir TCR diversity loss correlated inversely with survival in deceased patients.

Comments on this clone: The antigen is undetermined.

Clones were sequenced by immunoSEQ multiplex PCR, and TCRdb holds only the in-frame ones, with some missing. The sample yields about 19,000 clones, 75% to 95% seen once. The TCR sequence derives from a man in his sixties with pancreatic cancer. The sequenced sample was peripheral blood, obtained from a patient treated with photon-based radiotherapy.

The DNA for the CDR3 is TGTGCCACCAGCAGAGATGGGGGAAGCCTTGGGTCCTACGAGCAGTACTTC. It codes for CATSRDGGSLGSYEQYF. The chain carries TRBV15 and TRBJ2-7, with D perhaps TRBD1 or TRBD2 (5 bases each). CDR1 is LNHNV, CDR2 YYDKDF, per germline (reference sequence). This CDR3 is built from 17 residues. The V end was cut by 0 bases, the J end by 1 base, with 16 bases between. Together with reference TRBV15 and TRBJ2-7, the CDR3 gives the full variable domain: DAMVIQNPRYQVTQFGKPVTLSCSQTLNHNVMYWYQQKSSQAPKLLFHYYDKDFNNEADTPDNFQSRRPNTSFCFLDIRSPGLGDTAMYLCATSRDGGSLGSYEQYFGPGTRLTVT.